The 18 T cell receptor beta chains reported below all come from one sample, sequenced in a study of preoperative IRX-2 immunotherapy in early breast cancer. Assay: immunoSEQ multiplex PCR; the TCRdb copy retains only in-frame clones and omits some. The sample holds 30,000 to 45,000 clones; 82% are singletons and the top ten take approximately 1.5%. Treatment denoted: preoperative locoregional IRX-2 cytokine immunotherapy. Source: lymph node tissue, taken after IRX-2 immunotherapy. The receptors were sampled from a human donor with breast cancer.

The chain has TRBV28 and TRBJ1-5; perhaps TRBD1 as D (6 bases). Trimming cost V 6 bases and J 0 bases, with 15 bases left between them. Germline V gives CDR1 MDHEN, CDR2 SYDVKM. The CDR3 has 16 amino acids. Written as DNA, the CDR3 is TGTGCCAGCAGACCCCGCGGACAGAGTAGCAATCAGCCCCAGCATTTT. It encodes CASRPRGQSSNQPQHF.

The CDR3 spells CASSGQGRYEQYF. CDR3 DNA: TGTGCCAGCAGTGGACAGGGGAGATACGAGCAGTACTTC. V and J are TRBV7-2 and TRBJ2-7, with 9 bases fitting TRBD1. The CDR3 is 13 residues long. After removal of 6 bases from V and 4 bases from J, the junction contained 4 bases not matched to a gene. Germline V lookup: CDR1 SGHTA, CDR2 FQGNSA.

This clone has more than one count but fewer than ten. The chain couples TRBV9 to TRBJ2-1; D call uncertain. CDR1 and CDR2 (germline): SGDLS, YYNGEE. Trimming shortened V by 6 bases and J by 6 bases, and 16 bases separated the two germline ends. This CDR3 comprises 14 residues. CDR3 DNA: TGTGCCAGCAAAGCCCCCGTCTTAGTCAATGAGCAGTTCTTC. It encodes CASKAPVLVNEQFF. Full variable domain (missing parts from reference TRBV9 and TRBJ2-1): DSGVTQTPKHLITATGQRVTLRCSPRSGDLSVYWYQQSLDQGLQFLIQYYNGEERAKGNILERFSAQQFPDLHSELNLSSLELGDSALYFCASKAPVLVNEQFFGPGTRLTVL.

This rearrangement joins TRBV19 to TRBJ1-5; possibly TRBD1 for D (6 bases). The V gene lost 0 bases and the J gene lost 7 bases, with 10 bases spanning the gap. Germline V gene lookup returns CDR1 LNHDA and CDR2 SQIVND (reference sequence). The CDR3 consists of 14 residues. The DNA for the CDR3 is TGTGCCAGTAGTATAGATTCCAGGGGCCAGCCCCAGCATTTT. This sequence encodes CASSIDSRGQPQHF.

This clone was found a few times. The chain combines TRBV11-3 with TRBJ1-2, with a possible D match to TRBD1 (5 bases). With 1 base removed from V and 0 bases from J, the gap between germline ends came to 21 bases. This CDR3 is 19 amino acids long. Germline V gene sequence: CDR1 SGHNT, CDR2 YENEEA. CDR3: CASSLGRRFARDTNYGYTF. CDR3 nucleotides: TGTGCCAGCAGCTTAGGACGTCGATTCGCCAGGGATACTAACTATGGCTACACCTTC.

About this clone: One end of the junction varies from germline; a read error may be responsible. The chain recombines TRBV6-8 with TRBJ1-2, with TRBD1 matching 7 bases. The CDR3 has 13 amino acids. Germline values: CDR1 MNHGY, CDR2 SAAAGT. CDR3 amino acids: CAISTGQNYGYTF. In DNA, the CDR3 is TGTGCCATCAGTACGGGACAGAACTATGGCTACACCTTC.

J is TRBJ1-2 and V is TRBV4-1; 10 bases align to TRBD1. The ends lost 3 bases at V and 5 bases at J; junction bases unmatched: 9. Germline values: CDR1 MGHRA, CDR2 YSYEKL. This CDR3 is built from 16 residues. The CDR3 loop reads CASSQWYGTGAYGYTF. CDR3 coding DNA: TGCGCCAGCAGCCAGTGGTACGGGACAGGGGCATATGGCTACACCTTC.

J is TRBJ2-7 and V is TRBV6-8, with TRBD1 matching 9 bases. This CDR3 is built from 14 residues. V gave up 6 bases and J gave up 4 bases; unmatched junction bases: 7. Germline V CDR1 and CDR2: MNHGY, SAAAGT. CDR3 residues: CASSSPDRGYEQYF. CDR3 in DNA: TGTGCCAGCAGCTCCCCGGACAGGGGTTACGAGCAGTACTTC.

The chain recombines TRBV23-1 with TRBJ1-1; tentative D call: TRBD1 (5 bases). TRBV23-1 is treated as an ORF (open reading frame) with a function not yet certain. The CDR3 is made up of 14 amino acids. V gave up 6 bases and J gave up 0 bases, with 11 bases separating them. CDR3 loop: CASSLRGLNTEAFF. The CDR3 coding sequence is TGCGCCAGCAGCTTGAGGGGACTGAACACTGAAGCTTTCTTT.

The chain recombines TRBV19 with TRBJ2-6; the D gene is possibly TRBD1 (5 bases). V was clipped by 3 bases and J by 0 bases, with 9 bases between them. The length of the CDR3 is 16 residues. Germline V lookup: CDR1 LNHDA, CDR2 SQIVND (reference sequence). CDR3 coding DNA: TGTGCCAGTAGTATGACAGCCCGCTCTGGGGCCAACGTCCTGACTTTC. It codes for CASSMTARSGANVLTF.

V gene TRBV5-1 combines with J gene TRBJ2-2; D possibly uses TRBD1 or TRBD2 (6 bases each). Germline-derived CDR1 and CDR2 are SGHRS and YFSETQ. The CDR3 runs to 18 residues. V lost 3 bases and J 2 bases, leaving 20 bases between the germline ends. This CDR3 is CASSSGDRSLYNTGELFF. Here the CDR3 DNA reads TGCGCCAGCAGCTCGGGAGACAGGTCCTTGTATAACACCGGGGAGCTGTTTTTT.

The V call is TRBV11-3, the J call TRBJ2-1, with D hard to call. V lost 1 base to trimming and J lost 6 bases, with 13 bases between them. Looked up from germline, CDR1 is SGHNT and CDR2 is YENEEA. This CDR3 spans 15 amino acids. The CDR3 spells CASSLGLGMSNEQFF. The CDR3, as DNA: TGTGCCAGCAGCTTAGGTCTGGGTATGAGCAATGAGCAGTTCTTC.

The chain recombines TRBV6-7 with TRBJ2-7, with D unclear. TRBV6-7 is an ORF; its function is uncertain. The V and J ends lost 0 bases and 0 bases respectively, with 12 bases between them. There are 16 residues in the CDR3. CDR3 DNA sequence: TGTGCCAGCAGTTACTCGTGGGGTTACGGCTCCTACGAGCAGTACTTC. Residues: CASSYSWGYGSYEQYF.

V and J are TRBV18 and TRBJ2-5; 8 bases match TRBD1. The germline V gene encodes CDR1 KGHSH and CDR2 LQKENI. This CDR3 has 14 residues. The trim removed 5 bases at V and 2 bases at J, leaving 4 bases unmatched. The CDR3 spells CASSLTGGQETQYF. In nucleotides, the CDR3 is TGTGCCAGCTCATTAACAGGGGGGCAAGAGACCCAGTACTTC. Using reference TRBV18 and TRBJ2-5 for the parts outside the CDR3, the full variable domain is NAGVMQNPRHLVRRRGQEARLRCSPMKGHSHVYWYRQLPEEGLKFMVYLQKENIIDESGMPKERFSAEFPKEGPSILRIQQVVRGDSAAYFCASSLTGGQETQYFGPGTRLLVL.

The chain joins TRBV11-3 to TRBJ1-6; tentatively, D is TRBD1 (5 bases). This CDR3 spans 15 amino acids. The ends were cut back, 0 bases at V and 10 bases at J, with 13 bases in the middle. In germline, CDR1 is SGHNT, CDR2 YENEEA. DNA of the CDR3: TGTGCCAGCAGCTTAGATTCGGGGGAGGGGTCACCCCTCCACTTT. Its protein is CASSLDSGEGSPLHF.

The V gene is TRBV6-8, the J gene TRBJ1-2, with D perhaps TRBD1 (6 bases). The germline V gene has CDR1 MNHGY and CDR2 SAAAGT. Trimming pared 0 bases from V and 4 bases from J, leaving 15 bases between. This CDR3 is built from 16 residues. The CDR3 coding sequence is TGTGCCAGCAGTTACTCAGCAGGAACAGGGCTCTATGGCTACACCTTC. Protein product: CASSYSAGTGLYGYTF.

V usage is TRBV10-2 and J usage is TRBJ1-5; 10 bases are a match to TRBD1. Trimming cost V 6 bases and J 2 bases; bases outside gene matches: 4. Per the germline V gene, CDR1 is WSHSY and CDR2 is SAAADI. This CDR3 contains 15 residues. The CDR3 loop is CASRIGTGGNQPQHF. The CDR3, as DNA: TGCGCCAGCAGAATCGGGACAGGGGGCAATCAGCCCCAGCATTTT.

The rearrangement links TRBV2 to TRBJ1-2, with D possibly being TRBD1 (5 bases). Germline loops: CDR1 SNHLY, CDR2 FYNNEI. V was pared by 6 bases and J by 9 bases, with 20 bases between. The CDR3 has 14 residues. The CDR3 region has the DNA TGTGCCAGCAGGGACCGGGACTTCGTGGGGAGCTACACCTTC. Amino acids: CASRDRDFVGSYTF.